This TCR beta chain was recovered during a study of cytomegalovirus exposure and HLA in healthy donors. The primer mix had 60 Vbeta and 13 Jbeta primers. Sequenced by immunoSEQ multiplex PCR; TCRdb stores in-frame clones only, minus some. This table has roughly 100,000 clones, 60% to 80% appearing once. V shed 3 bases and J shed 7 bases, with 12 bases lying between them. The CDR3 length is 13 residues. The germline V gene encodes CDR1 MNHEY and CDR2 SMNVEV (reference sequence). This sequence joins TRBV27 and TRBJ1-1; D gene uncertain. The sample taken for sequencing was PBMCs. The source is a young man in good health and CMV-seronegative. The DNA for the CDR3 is TGTGCCAGCAGTTTGTCGAGGGTCCGTGAAGCTTTCTTT. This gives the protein CASSLSRVREAFF.